This entry concerns a single T cell receptor (beta chain). The table came from immunoSEQ multiplex PCR; TCRdb's copy has only in-frame clones and leaves some out. The sample yields tens of thousands of clones, 80% to 95% seen once. V was trimmed by 0 bases and J by 2 bases, leaving 8 bases between them. Germline CDR1 and CDR2: SGHRS and YFSETQ. This CDR3 region has 15 residues. The sample comes from a study of blood T cell repertoires in COVID-19. Looking at the study overall: COVID-19 samples collected from the United States, Italy and Spain covered acute and convalescent phases. The analysed material was cDNA or gDNA that came from T cells, B-cell-depleted T cells, or PBMCs.

Sequencing was done on a sample of peripheral blood. V usage is TRBV5-1 and J usage is TRBJ1-4, with D possibly being TRBD1 (5 bases). This receptor was obtained from a woman in her 70s with active COVID-19. The CDR3, as DNA: TGCGCCAGCAGCTTGGGCGCAGGGACTAATGAAAAACTGTTTTTT. As protein: CASSLGAGTNEKLFF.